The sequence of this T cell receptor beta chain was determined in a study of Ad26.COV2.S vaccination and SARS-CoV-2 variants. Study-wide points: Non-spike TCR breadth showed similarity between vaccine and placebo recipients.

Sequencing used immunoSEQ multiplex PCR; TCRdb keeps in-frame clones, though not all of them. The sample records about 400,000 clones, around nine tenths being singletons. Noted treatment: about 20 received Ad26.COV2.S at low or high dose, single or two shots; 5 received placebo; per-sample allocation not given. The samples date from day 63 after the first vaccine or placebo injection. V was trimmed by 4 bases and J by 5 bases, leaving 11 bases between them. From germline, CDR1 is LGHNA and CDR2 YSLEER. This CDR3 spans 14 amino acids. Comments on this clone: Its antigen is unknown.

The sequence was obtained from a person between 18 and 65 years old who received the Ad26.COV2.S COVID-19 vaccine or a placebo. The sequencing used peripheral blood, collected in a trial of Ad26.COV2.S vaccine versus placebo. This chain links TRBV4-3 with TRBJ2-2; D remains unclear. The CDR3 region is CASSRSPATGELFF. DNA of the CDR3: TGCGCCAGCAGCCGAAGTCCCGCGACCGGGGAGCTGTTTTTT.